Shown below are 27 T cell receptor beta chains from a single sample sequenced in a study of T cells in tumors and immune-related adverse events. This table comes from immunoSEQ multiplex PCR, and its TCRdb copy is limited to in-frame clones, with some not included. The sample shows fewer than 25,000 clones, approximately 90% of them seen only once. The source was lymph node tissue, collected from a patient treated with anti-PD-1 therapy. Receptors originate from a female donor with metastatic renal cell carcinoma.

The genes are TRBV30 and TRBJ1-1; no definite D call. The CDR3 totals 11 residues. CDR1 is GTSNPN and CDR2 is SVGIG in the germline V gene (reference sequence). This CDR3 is CAFGRITEAFF. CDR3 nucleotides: TGTGCTTTCGGACGGATCACTGAAGCTTTCTTT.

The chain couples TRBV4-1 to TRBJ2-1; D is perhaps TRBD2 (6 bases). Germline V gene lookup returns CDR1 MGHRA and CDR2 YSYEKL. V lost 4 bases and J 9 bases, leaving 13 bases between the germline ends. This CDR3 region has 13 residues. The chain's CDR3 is CASSPKRAGEQFF. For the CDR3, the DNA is TGCGCCAGCAGCCCCAAGCGGGCGGGTGAGCAGTTCTTC.

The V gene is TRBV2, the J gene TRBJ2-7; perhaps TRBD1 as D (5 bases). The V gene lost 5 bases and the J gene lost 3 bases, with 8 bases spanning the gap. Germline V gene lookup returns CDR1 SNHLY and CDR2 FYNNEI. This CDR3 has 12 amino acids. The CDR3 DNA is TGTGCCAGCAGTTCTGACAGCTACGAGCAGTACTTC. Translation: CASSSDSYEQYF.

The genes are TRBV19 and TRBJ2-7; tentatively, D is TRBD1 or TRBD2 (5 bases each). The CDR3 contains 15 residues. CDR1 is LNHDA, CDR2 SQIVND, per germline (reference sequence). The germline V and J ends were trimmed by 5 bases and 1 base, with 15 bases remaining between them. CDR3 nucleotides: TGTGCCAGTAGTTCATTGGGGGTTGCTTCCTACGAGCAGTACTTC. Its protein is CASSSLGVASYEQYF.

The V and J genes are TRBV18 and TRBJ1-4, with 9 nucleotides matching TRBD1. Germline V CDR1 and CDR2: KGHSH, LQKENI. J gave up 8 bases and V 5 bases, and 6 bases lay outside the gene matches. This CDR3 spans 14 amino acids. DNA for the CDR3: TGTGCCAGCTCAGTTACCGGGACAGGGGAAAAACTGTTTTTT. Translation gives CASSVTGTGEKLFF.

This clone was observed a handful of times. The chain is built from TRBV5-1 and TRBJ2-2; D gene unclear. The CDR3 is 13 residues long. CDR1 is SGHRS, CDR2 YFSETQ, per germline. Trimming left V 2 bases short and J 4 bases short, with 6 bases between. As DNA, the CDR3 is TGCGCCAGCAGCTTATTACCCACCGGGGAGCTGTTTTTT. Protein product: CASSLLPTGELFF.

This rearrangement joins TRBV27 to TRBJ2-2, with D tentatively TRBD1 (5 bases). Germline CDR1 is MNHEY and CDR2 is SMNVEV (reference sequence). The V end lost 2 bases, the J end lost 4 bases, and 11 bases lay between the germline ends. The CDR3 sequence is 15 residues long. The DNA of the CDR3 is TGTGCCAGCAGTTTAAAGGGGCGGAGCACCGGGGAGCTGTTTTTT. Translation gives CASSLKGRSTGELFF.

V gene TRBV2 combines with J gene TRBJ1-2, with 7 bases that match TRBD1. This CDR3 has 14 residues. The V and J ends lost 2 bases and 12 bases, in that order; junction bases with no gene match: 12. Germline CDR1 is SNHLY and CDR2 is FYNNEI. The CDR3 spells CASSENRGQAFHTF. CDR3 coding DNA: TGTGCCAGCAGTGAAAATCGAGGACAGGCATTTCACACCTTC.

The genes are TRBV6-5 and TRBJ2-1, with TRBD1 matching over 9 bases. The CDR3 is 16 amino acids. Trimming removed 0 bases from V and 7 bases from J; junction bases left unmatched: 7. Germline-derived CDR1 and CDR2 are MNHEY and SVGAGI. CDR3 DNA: TGTGCCAGCAGTTACTCCGCCGGGACAGGGATGAATGAGCAGTTCTTC. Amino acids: CASSYSAGTGMNEQFF.

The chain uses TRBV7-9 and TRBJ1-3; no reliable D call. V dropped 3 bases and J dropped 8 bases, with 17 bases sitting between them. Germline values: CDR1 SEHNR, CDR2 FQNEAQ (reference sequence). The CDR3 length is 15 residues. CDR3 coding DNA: TGTGCCAGCAGCTTTCGAGGTGGTTTGGGCCACACCATATATTTT. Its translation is CASSFRGGLGHTIYF.

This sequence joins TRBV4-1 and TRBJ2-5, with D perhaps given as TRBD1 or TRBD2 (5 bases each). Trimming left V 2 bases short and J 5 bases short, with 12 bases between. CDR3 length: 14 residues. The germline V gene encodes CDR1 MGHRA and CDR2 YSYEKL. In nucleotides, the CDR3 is TGCGCCAGCAGCCAAAGGGACCTCCTGGAGACCCAGTACTTC. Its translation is CASSQRDLLETQYF.

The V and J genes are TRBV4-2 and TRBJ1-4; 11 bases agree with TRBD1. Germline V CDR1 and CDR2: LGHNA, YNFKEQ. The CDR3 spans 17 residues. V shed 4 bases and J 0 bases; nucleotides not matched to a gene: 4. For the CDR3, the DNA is TGTGCCAGCAGCCGAGGACAGGGGGCACCAACTAATGAAAAACTGTTTTTT. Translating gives CASSRGQGAPTNEKLFF.

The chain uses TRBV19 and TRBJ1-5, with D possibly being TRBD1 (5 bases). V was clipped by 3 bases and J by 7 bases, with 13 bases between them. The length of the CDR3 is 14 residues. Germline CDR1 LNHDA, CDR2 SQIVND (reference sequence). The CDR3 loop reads CASSIGLGRQPQHF. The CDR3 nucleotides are TGTGCCAGTAGTATCGGATTGGGGCGGCAGCCCCAGCATTTT. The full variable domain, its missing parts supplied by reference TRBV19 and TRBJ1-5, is DGGITQSPKYLFRKEGQNVTLSCEQNLNHDAMYWYRQDPGQGLRLIYYSQIVNDFQKGDIAEGYSVSREKKESFPLTVTSAQKNPTAFYLCASSIGLGRQPQHFGDGTRLSIL.

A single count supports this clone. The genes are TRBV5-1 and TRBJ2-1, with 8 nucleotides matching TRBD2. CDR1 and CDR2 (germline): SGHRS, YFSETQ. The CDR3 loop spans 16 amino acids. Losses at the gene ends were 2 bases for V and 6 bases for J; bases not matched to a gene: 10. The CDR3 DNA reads TGCGCCAGCAGCTTCACTAGCGGAGGGGTTTTCAATGAGCAGTTCTTC. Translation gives CASSFTSGGVFNEQFF. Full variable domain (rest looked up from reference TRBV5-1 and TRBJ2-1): KAGVTQTPRYLIKTRGQQVTLSCSPISGHRSVSWYQQTPGQGLQFLFEYFSETQRNKGNFPGRFSGRQFSNSRSEMNVSTLELGDSALYLCASSFTSGGVFNEQFFGPGTRLTVL.

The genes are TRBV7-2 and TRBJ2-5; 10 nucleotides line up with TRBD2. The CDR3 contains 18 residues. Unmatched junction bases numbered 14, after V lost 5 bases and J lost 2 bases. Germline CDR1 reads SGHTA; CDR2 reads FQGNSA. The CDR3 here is CASSRVGSSGGLQETQYF. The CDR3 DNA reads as TGTGCCAGCAGCCGAGTTGGTTCTAGCGGGGGCCTACAAGAGACCCAGTACTTC.

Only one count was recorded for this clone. CDR3 nucleotides: TGTGCCAGCAGTTTAGGGGGAGATACGCAGTATTTT. It yields the protein CASSLGGDTQYF. The chain recombines TRBV27 with TRBJ2-3, with D perhaps being TRBD1 or TRBD2 (5 bases each). CDR3 size: 12 residues. CDR1 MNHEY and CDR2 SMNVEV come from the germline V gene (reference sequence). Trimming pared 2 bases from V and 5 bases from J, leaving 5 bases between.

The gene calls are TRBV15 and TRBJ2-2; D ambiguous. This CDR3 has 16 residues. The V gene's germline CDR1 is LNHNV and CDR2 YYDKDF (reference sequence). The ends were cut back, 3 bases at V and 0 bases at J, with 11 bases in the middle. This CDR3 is CATSRGWGANTGELFF. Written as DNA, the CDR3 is TGTGCCACCAGCAGGGGGTGGGGTGCGAACACCGGGGAGCTGTTTTTT.

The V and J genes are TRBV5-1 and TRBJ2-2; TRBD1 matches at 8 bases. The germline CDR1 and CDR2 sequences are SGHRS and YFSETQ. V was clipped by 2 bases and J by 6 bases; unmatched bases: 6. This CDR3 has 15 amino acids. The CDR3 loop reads CASSLGQGRAGELFF. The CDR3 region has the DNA TGCGCCAGCAGCTTAGGACAGGGCCGGGCCGGGGAGCTGTTTTTT.

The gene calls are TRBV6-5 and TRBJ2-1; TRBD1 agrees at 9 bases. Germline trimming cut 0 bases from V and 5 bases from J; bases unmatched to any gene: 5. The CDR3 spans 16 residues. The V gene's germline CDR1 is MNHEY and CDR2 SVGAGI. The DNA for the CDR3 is TGTGCCAGCAGTTACTCTTGGGACAGGGCCCACAATGAGCAGTTCTTC. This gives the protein CASSYSWDRAHNEQFF.

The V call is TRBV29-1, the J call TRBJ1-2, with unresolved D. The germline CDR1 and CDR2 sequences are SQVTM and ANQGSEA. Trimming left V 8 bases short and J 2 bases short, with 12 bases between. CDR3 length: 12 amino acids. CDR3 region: CSSWVGNYGYTF. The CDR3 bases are TGCAGCAGCTGGGTCGGGAACTATGGCTACACCTTC.

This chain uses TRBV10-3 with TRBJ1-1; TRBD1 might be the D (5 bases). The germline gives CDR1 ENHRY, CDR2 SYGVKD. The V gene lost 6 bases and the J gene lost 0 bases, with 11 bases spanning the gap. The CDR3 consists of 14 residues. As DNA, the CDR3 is TGTGCCATCAGCCCAGGGATTTTGAACACTGAAGCTTTCTTT. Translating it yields CAISPGILNTEAFF.

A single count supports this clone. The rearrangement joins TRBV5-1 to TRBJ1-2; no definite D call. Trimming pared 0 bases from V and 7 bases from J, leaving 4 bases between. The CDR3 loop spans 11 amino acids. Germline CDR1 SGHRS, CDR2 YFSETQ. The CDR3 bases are TGCGCCAGCAGCTTGGCAGGTGGCTACACCTTC. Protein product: CASSLAGGYTF.

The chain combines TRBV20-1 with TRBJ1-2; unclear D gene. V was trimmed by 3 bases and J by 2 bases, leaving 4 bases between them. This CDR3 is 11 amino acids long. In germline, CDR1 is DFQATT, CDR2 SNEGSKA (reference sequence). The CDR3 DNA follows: TGCAGTGCTAGTGGCAACTATGGCTACACCTTC. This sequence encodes CSASGNYGYTF.

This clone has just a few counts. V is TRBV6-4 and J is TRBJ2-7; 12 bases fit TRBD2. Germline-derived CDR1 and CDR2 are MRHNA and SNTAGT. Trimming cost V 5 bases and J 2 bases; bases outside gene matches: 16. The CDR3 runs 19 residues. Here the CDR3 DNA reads TGTGCCAGCAGTAAAGGACTAGCGGGAAAATCGGGCCTCCCCTACGAGCAGTACTTC. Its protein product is CASSKGLAGKSGLPYEQYF.

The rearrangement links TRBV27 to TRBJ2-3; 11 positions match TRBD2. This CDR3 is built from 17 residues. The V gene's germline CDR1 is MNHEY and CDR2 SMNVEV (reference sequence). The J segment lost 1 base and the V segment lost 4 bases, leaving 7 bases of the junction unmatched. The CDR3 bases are TGTGCCAGCAGTTCCCTACTAGCGGGAGTGGGCACAGATACGCAGTATTTT. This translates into CASSSLLAGVGTDTQYF.

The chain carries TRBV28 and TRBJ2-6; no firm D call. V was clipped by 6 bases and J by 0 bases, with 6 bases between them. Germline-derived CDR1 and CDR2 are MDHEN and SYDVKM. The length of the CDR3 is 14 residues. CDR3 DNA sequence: TGTGCCAGCAGAGTAAGCTCTGGGGCCAACGTCCTGACTTTC. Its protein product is CASRVSSGANVLTF.

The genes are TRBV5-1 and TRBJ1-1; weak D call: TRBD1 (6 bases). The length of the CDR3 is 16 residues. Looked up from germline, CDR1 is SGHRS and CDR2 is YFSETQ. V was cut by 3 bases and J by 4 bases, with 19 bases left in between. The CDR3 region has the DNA TGCGCCAGCAGCTGGAGTTTTGGGGGCCAGGCCACTGAAGCTTTCTTT. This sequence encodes CASSWSFGGQATEAFF.